The 20 T cell receptor beta chains below come from one sample, sequenced in a study of T cell changes during pregnancy in multiple sclerosis. Clones were read by immunoSEQ multiplex PCR, and TCRdb kept only the in-frame ones, dropping some. The top ten hold around 0.7% of the sample, which has roughly 38,000 clones, about 90% seen once. The specimen comprised CD4+ T cells from peripheral blood mononuclear cells, sampled in the second trimester of pregnancy. These receptors originate from a female donor in good health, enrolled as a control in a pregnancy study.

This rearrangement joins TRBV5-6 to TRBJ2-7; D is unclear. Trimming left V 1 base short and J 7 bases short, with 12 bases between. The germline gives CDR1 SGHDT, CDR2 YYEEEE. The CDR3 runs 13 residues. The CDR3 DNA sequence: TGTGCCAGCAGCTTGATCTCGGGTGGGGAGCAGTACTTC. This encodes CASSLISGGEQYF.

The chain couples TRBV6-1 to TRBJ2-3; maybe TRBD2 (5 bases). Germline loops: CDR1 MNHNS, CDR2 SASEGT. This CDR3 spans 14 amino acids. V lost 2 bases and J 0 bases, leaving 6 bases between the germline ends. CDR3 bases: TGTGCCAGCAGTGAACGGACTAGCACAGATACGCAGTATTTT. Translation gives CASSERTSTDTQYF.

This clone showed up just once. V and J are TRBV7-2 and TRBJ1-6; no firm D call. Germline V lookup: CDR1 SGHTA, CDR2 FQGNSA. The ends were cut back, 5 bases at V and 12 bases at J, with 8 bases in the middle. CDR3 length equals 11 residues. The CDR3 reads CASSSRGPLHF. CDR3 nucleotide sequence: TGTGCCAGCAGCAGTCGAGGACCCCTCCACTTT. The full variable domain, in which reference TRBV7-2 and TRBJ1-6 provide the parts outside the CDR3, is GAGVSQSPSNKVTEKGKDVELRCDPISGHTALYWYRQSLGQGLEFLIYFQGNSAPDKSGLPSDRFSAERTGGSVSTLTIQRTQQEDSAVYLCASSSRGPLHFGNGTRLTVT.

The chain couples TRBV6-5 to TRBJ2-7; 13 bases fit TRBD2. Germline values: CDR1 MNHEY, CDR2 SVGAGI. The CDR3 extends over 14 amino acids. J was trimmed by 4 bases and V by 4 bases; bases with no gene match: 1. The DNA for the CDR3 is TGTGCCAGCAGTTCGACTAGCGGGGGGTACGAGCAGTACTTC. Translated: CASSSTSGGYEQYF.

The rearrangement uses TRBV7-2 and TRBJ2-7; 8 bases align to TRBD2. V dropped 5 bases and J dropped 7; count of bases not matched to a gene: 13. The CDR3 loop spans 15 amino acids. Germline lookup yields CDR1 SGHTA and CDR2 FQGNSA. In DNA form, the CDR3 reads TGTGCCAGCAGCCCGTGGGTAGCGGGGCCGGGAGAGCAGTACTTC. This translates into CASSPWVAGPGEQYF.

Here the CDR3 reads CASSPIQGAYEQYF. CDR3 in DNA: TGTGCCAGCTCACCGATACAGGGGGCCTACGAGCAGTACTTC. The J gene is TRBJ2-7, the V gene TRBV18; 8 positions match TRBD1. Unmatched junction bases numbered 3, after V lost 3 bases and J lost 2 bases. The germline V gene encodes CDR1 KGHSH and CDR2 LQKENI. The length of the CDR3 is 14 residues.

The gene calls are TRBV6-6 and TRBJ1-6; a weak D match, TRBD1 (5 bases). The germline CDR1 and CDR2 sequences are MNHNY and SVGAGI (reference sequence). Trimming took off 5 bases at V and 0 bases at J, with 11 bases between the two ends. The CDR3 extends over 16 amino acids. CDR3: CASSPGHSSYNSPLHF. CDR3 coding DNA: TGTGCCAGCAGTCCAGGGCATAGCTCCTATAATTCACCCCTCCACTTT.

The chain links TRBV9 to TRBJ2-1, with 11 nucleotides matching TRBD1. The V and J ends lost 0 bases and 8 bases, in that order; junction bases with no gene match: 4. CDR3 length equals 15 residues. CDR1 is SGDLS and CDR2 is YYNGEE in the germline V gene. CDR3 sequence: CASSVARTGGDEQFF. Written as DNA, the CDR3 is TGTGCCAGCAGCGTAGCCAGGACAGGGGGCGATGAGCAGTTCTTC. The full variable domain, its missing parts supplied by reference TRBV9 and TRBJ2-1, is DSGVTQTPKHLITATGQRVTLRCSPRSGDLSVYWYQQSLDQGLQFLIQYYNGEERAKGNILERFSAQQFPDLHSELNLSSLELGDSALYFCASSVARTGGDEQFFGPGTRLTVL.

This clone was detected once. The rearrangement links TRBV9 to TRBJ1-1; D is uncertain. Germline V gene lookup returns CDR1 SGDLS and CDR2 YYNGEE. The CDR3 contains 15 residues. Deletions cut 4 bases from V and 3 bases from J, with 16 bases between. The CDR3 spells CASSPRGGQDTEAFF. Here the CDR3 DNA reads TGTGCCAGCAGCCCCCGGGGTGGGCAGGACACTGAAGCTTTCTTT.

The V gene is TRBV2, the J gene TRBJ1-1; D is possibly TRBD1 (5 bases). The CDR3 totals 12 residues. CDR1 is SNHLY and CDR2 is FYNNEI in the germline V gene. With 8 bases removed from V and 4 bases from J, the gap between germline ends came to 11 bases. The CDR3 DNA reads TGTGCCAGCGTTCGGGGGGTCACTGAAGCTTTCTTT. This translates into CASVRGVTEAFF. The variable domain in full, with the rest retrieved from reference TRBV2 and TRBJ1-1, is EPEVTQTPSHQVTQMGQEVILRCVPISNHLYFYWYRQILGQKVEFLVSFYNNEISEKSEIFDDQFSVERPDGSNFTLKIRSTKLEDSAMYFCASVRGVTEAFFGQGTRLTVV.

This clone was counted once. This chain uses TRBV28 with TRBJ2-3; no clear D gene. The CDR3 sequence is 10 residues long. V was cut by 8 bases and J by 5 bases, with 5 bases left in between. Germline-derived CDR1 and CDR2 are MDHEN and SYDVKM. CDR3 loop: CASRGDTQYF. Here the CDR3 DNA reads TGTGCCAGCCGAGGAGATACGCAGTATTTT.

The chain combines TRBV18 with TRBJ1-5; TRBD1 might be the D (6 bases). Trimming removed 6 bases from V and 2 bases from J, with 14 bases in between. Germline assignment: CDR1 KGHSH and CDR2 LQKENI. This CDR3 spans 15 amino acids. For the CDR3, the DNA is TGTGCCAGCTCGCCCTCACAGGGAGGCAATCAGCCCCAGCATTTT. It translates to CASSPSQGGNQPQHF.

This sequence joins TRBV2 and TRBJ2-5; 8 positions agree with TRBD2. The CDR3 length is 15 residues. Trimming removed 6 bases from V and 5 bases from J; junction bases left unmatched: 11. Germline lookup yields CDR1 SNHLY and CDR2 FYNNEI. CDR3: CASSIVSGAGETQYF. DNA of the CDR3: TGTGCCAGCAGCATCGTTAGCGGGGCTGGGGAGACCCAGTACTTC.

This chain joins TRBV6-1 and TRBJ2-3; a possible D gene is TRBD2 (7 bases). Between the trimmed V and J ends, which lost 8 bases and 2 bases, there was a span of 14 bases. This CDR3 has 14 residues. The germline gives CDR1 MNHNS, CDR2 SASEGT. The CDR3 DNA sequence: TGTGCCAGCTCCGGGGGGCAATACACAGATACGCAGTATTTT. Amino acid sequence: CASSGGQYTDTQYF.

This clone occurred once. The same CDR3 arises from other DNA sequences in this sample as well. The chain couples TRBV7-2 to TRBJ1-3, with 8 positions matching TRBD1. This CDR3 is built from 14 residues. Looked up from germline, CDR1 is SGHTA and CDR2 is FQGNSA. V gave up 2 bases and J gave up 4 bases; unmatched junction bases: 1. The chain's CDR3 is CASSLTGGGNTIYF. In nucleotides, the CDR3 is TGTGCCAGCAGCTTAACAGGGGGAGGAAACACCATATATTTT.

The sample holds one count of this clone. The chain is built from TRBV5-1 and TRBJ2-3, with D perhaps TRBD2 (6 bases). This CDR3 is built from 18 residues. Germline-derived CDR1 and CDR2 are SGHRS and YFSETQ. V shed 0 bases and J shed 2 bases, with 19 bases lying between them. In DNA, the CDR3 is TGCGCCAGCAGCTTGGGGCGTCCGGGGGTCGCCCCCACAGATACGCAGTATTTT. It is translated as CASSLGRPGVAPTDTQYF. The entire variable domain, with the rest obtained from reference TRBV5-1 and TRBJ2-3, is as follows: KAGVTQTPRYLIKTRGQQVTLSCSPISGHRSVSWYQQTPGQGLQFLFEYFSETQRNKGNFPGRFSGRQFSNSRSEMNVSTLELGDSALYLCASSLGRPGVAPTDTQYFGPGTRLTVL.

The chain couples TRBV7-2 to TRBJ1-3; D gene unclear. Germline V gene data show CDR1 as SGHTA and CDR2 as FQGNSA. Trimming stripped 4 bases from V and 7 bases from J, with 14 bases between. This CDR3 is built from 14 residues. The CDR3 region is CASSSGLLGNTIYF. In DNA, the CDR3 is TGTGCCAGCAGCTCCGGTCTACTAGGGAACACCATATATTTT.

The chain joins TRBV14 to TRBJ2-3, with 9 bases lining up with TRBD1. V shed 5 bases and J 4 bases; nucleotides not matched to a gene: 10. Germline CDR1 SGHDN, CDR2 FVKESK. The CDR3 runs 16 residues. CDR3 sequence (DNA): TGTGCCAGCAGCAGTTGGACAGGGGCAGCATCAGATACGCAGTATTTT. Residues: CASSSWTGAASDTQYF.

This clone has a handful of counts. V is TRBV27 and J is TRBJ1-2, with a possible D match to TRBD1 (5 bases). The germline gives CDR1 MNHEY, CDR2 SMNVEV (reference sequence). V gave up 4 bases and J gave up 4 bases, with 13 bases separating them. CDR3 length equals 14 residues. In DNA, the CDR3 is TGTGCCAGCAGTTCCGCCGACAGACCCTATGGCTACACCTTC. Translating gives CASSSADRPYGYTF.

The rearrangement uses TRBV5-1 and TRBJ1-2; 8 positions agree with TRBD1. The CDR3 loop spans 13 amino acids. After removal of 4 bases from V and 5 bases from J, the junction contained 4 bases not matched to a gene. CDR1 and CDR2 (germline): SGHRS, YFSETQ. The chain's CDR3 is CASSADRAYGYTF. The CDR3 DNA follows: TGCGCCAGCAGCGCGGACAGGGCTTATGGCTACACCTTC. Drawing the rest from reference TRBV5-1 and TRBJ1-2, the complete variable domain is KAGVTQTPRYLIKTRGQQVTLSCSPISGHRSVSWYQQTPGQGLQFLFEYFSETQRNKGNFPGRFSGRQFSNSRSEMNVSTLELGDSALYLCASSADRAYGYTFGSGTRLTVV.